This TCR beta chain was obtained from a study of OX40 agonist ivuxolimab in advanced cancers. Study findings and constraints: Expanded clones tended on average to be more numerous among CD8+ T cells than CD4+.

Data came from immunoSEQ multiplex PCR; TCRdb stores just in-frame clones and leaves some out. The sample lists some 46,000 clones, roughly 90% occurring once. In this sample, this clone turned up once. As yet, its antigen is unknown. Sampling of blood occurred at baseline, cycle 4 day 1, and cycle 7 day 1. Germline V gives CDR1 SGDLS, CDR2 YYNGEE. CDR3 length equals 12 residues. The ends were cut back, 3 bases at V and 10 bases at J, with 8 bases in the middle. The starting material was CD4+ or CD8+ T cells sorted from blood, obtained in a trial of the OX40 agonist ivuxolimab. The gene calls are TRBV9 and TRBJ1-6; weak D call: TRBD1 (5 bases). The origin of this receptor is an adult with an advanced solid tumor such as melanoma, head and neck, liver or kidney cancer. The CDR3 coding sequence is TGTGCCAGCAGCGGGGGGGTATCACCCCTCCACTTT. Translation gives CASSGGVSPLHF.